This T cell receptor beta chain was profiled in a study of PD-1 blockade in mismatch repair-deficient tumors. In the study overall: Enrolled about 2013-2016, patients had progressing, pretreated mismatch repair-deficient cancers of about a dozen types.

TCRs were sequenced from a few patients responding to pembrolizumab. Libraries were prepared by immunoSEQ multiplex PCR; TCRdb keeps only in-frame clonotypes and omits some of them. The data show approximately 50,000 clones, roughly 75% seen once. The receptor was derived from an adult with mismatch repair-deficient cancer. Sample: peripheral blood, taken 4 weeks after starting pembrolizumab.

The CDR3 loop reads CATSRDFGGRRNQPQHF. CDR3 DNA: TGTGCCACCAGCAGAGATTTTGGGGGGCGGAGGAATCAGCCCCAGCATTTT. The V gene is TRBV15, the J gene TRBJ1-5, with D possibly TRBD1 on 6 matching bases. CDR3 length: 17 residues. Germline values: CDR1 LNHNV, CDR2 YYDKDF (reference sequence). V was shortened by 0 bases and J by 4 bases, with 16 bases between the two germline ends.